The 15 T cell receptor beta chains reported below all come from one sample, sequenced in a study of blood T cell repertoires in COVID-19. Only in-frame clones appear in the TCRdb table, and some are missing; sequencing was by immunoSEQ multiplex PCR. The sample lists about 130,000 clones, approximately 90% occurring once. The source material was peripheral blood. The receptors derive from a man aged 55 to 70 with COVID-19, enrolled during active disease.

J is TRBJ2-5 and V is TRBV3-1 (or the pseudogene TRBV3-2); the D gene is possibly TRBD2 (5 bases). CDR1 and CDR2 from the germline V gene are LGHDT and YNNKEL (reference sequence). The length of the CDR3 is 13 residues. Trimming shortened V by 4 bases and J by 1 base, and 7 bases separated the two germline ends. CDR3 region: CASSLRGQETQYF. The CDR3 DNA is TGTGCCAGCAGCCTACGGGGCCAAGAGACCCAGTACTTC.

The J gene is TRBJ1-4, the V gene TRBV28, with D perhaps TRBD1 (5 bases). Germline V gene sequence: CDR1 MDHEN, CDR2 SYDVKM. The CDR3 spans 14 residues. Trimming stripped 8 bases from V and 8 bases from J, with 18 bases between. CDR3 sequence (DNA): TGTGCCAGCCGGGTCGGAGGGGCGCGGGAAAAACTGTTTTTT. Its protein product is CASRVGGAREKLFF.

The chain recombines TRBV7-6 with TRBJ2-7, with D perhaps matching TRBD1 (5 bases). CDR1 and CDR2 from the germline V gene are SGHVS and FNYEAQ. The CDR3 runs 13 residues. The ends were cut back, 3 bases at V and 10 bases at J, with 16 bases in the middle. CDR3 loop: CASSLDRQSKQYF. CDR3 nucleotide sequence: TGTGCCAGCAGCTTGGATCGACAGTCCAAACAGTACTTC.

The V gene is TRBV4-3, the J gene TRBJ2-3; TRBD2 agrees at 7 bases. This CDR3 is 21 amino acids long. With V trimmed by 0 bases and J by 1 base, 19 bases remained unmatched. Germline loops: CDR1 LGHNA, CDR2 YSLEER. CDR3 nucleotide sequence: TGCGCCAGCAGCCAAGAAAACAACTTACCAGGGCCGAGCGGGGGCACAGATACGCAGTATTTT. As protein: CASSQENNLPGPSGGTDTQYF.

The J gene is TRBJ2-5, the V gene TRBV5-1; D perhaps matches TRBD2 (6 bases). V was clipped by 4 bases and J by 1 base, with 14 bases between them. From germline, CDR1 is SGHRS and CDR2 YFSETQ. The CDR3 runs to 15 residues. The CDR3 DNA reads TGCGCCAGCAGCCTTACGGGACTGAGCCAAGAGACCCAGTACTTC. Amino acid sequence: CASSLTGLSQETQYF.

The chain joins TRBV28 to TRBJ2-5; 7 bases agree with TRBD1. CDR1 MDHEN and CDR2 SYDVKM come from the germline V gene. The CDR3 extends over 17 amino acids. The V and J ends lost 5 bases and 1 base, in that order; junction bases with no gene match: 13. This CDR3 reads CASSTAPGTEAQETQYF. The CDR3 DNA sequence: TGTGCCAGCAGTACCGCCCCCGGGACAGAGGCCCAAGAGACCCAGTACTTC.

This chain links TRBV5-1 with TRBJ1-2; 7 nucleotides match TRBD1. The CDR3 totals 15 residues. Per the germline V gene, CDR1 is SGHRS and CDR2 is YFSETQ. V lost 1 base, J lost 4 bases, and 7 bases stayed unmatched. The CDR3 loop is CASSLFGQESYGYTF. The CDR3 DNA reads TGCGCCAGCAGCTTGTTTGGACAGGAGTCCTATGGCTACACCTTC.

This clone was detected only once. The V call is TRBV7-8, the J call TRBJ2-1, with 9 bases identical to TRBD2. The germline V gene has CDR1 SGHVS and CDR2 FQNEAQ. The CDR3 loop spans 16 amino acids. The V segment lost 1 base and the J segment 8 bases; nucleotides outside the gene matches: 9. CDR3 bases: TGTGCCAGCAGCTTAGATCGCAGCGGGGGGTGGGATGAGCAGTTCTTC. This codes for CASSLDRSGGWDEQFF. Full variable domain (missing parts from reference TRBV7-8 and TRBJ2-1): GAGVSQSPRYKVAKRGQDVALRCDPISGHVSLFWYQQALGQGPEFLTYFQNEAQLDKSGLPSDRFFAERPEGSVSTLKIQRTQQEDSAVYLCASSLDRSGGWDEQFFGPGTRLTVL.

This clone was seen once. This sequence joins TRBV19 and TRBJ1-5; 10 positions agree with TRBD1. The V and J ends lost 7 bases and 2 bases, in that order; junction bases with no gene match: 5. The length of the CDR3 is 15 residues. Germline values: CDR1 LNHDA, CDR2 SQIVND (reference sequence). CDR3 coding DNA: TGTGCCAGTATGGACAGGGGGTCGGGCAATCAGCCCCAGCATTTT. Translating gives CASMDRGSGNQPQHF. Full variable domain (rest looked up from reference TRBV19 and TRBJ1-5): DGGITQSPKYLFRKEGQNVTLSCEQNLNHDAMYWYRQDPGQGLRLIYYSQIVNDFQKGDIAEGYSVSREKKESFPLTVTSAQKNPTAFYLCASMDRGSGNQPQHFGDGTRLSIL.

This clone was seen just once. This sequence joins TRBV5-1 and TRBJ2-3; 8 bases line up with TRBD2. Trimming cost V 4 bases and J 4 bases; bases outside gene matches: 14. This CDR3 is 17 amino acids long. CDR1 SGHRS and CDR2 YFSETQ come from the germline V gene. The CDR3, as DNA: TGCGCCAGCAGCCCCTCTACGGGGGGGGGCCCCCCAGATACGCAGTATTTT. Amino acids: CASSPSTGGGPPDTQYF.

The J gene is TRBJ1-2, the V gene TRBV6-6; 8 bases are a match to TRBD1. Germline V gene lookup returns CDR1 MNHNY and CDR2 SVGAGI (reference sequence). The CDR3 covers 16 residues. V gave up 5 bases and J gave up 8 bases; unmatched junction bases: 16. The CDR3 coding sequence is TGTGCCAGCAGTCCCAACTCACCCGACAGGGGTGGAGGCTACACCTTC. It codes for CASSPNSPDRGGGYTF.

As DNA, the CDR3 is TGTGCCAGCAGTTACTCCGTAGACAGGGGGCCTGGCTACACCTTC. Protein: CASSYSVDRGPGYTF. The chain carries TRBV6-5 and TRBJ1-2, with 10 nucleotides matching TRBD1. After removal of 0 bases from V and 7 bases from J, the junction contained 5 bases not matched to a gene. The CDR3 totals 15 residues. The germline V gene encodes CDR1 MNHEY and CDR2 SVGAGI.

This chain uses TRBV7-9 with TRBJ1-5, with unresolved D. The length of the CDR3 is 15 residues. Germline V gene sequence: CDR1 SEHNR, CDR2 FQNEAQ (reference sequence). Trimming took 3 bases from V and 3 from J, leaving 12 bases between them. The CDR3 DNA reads TGTGCCAGCAGCTTGGGTGCAGGACTCAATCAGCCCCAGCATTTT. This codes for CASSLGAGLNQPQHF.

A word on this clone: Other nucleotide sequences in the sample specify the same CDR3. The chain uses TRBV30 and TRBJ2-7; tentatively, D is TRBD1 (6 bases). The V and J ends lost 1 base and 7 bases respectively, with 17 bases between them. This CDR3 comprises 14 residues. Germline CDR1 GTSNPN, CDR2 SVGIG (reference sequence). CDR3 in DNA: TGTGCCTGGAGTGGGACAGTGCGTCTTGGGGAGCAGTACTTC. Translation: CAWSGTVRLGEQYF.

The CDR3 DNA follows: TGTGCCAGCAGTTTGGGGGGGTCCTACGAGCAGTACTTC. Its protein product is CASSLGGSYEQYF. The J gene is TRBJ2-7, the V gene TRBV12-3 or TRBV12-4, with 7 bases matching TRBD2. The CDR3 covers 13 residues. Unmatched junction bases numbered 0, after V lost 3 bases and J lost 1 base.